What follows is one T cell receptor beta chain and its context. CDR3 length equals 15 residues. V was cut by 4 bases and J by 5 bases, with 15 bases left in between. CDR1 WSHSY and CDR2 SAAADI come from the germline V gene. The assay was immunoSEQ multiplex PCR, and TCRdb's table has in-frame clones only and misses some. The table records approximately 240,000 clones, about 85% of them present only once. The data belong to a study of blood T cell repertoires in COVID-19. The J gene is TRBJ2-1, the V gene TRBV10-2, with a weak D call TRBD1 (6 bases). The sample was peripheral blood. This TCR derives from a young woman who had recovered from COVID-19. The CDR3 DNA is TGCGCCAGCAGTGGGACAGAAAGAGTGAACAATGAGCAGTTCTTC. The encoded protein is CASSGTERVNNEQFF.